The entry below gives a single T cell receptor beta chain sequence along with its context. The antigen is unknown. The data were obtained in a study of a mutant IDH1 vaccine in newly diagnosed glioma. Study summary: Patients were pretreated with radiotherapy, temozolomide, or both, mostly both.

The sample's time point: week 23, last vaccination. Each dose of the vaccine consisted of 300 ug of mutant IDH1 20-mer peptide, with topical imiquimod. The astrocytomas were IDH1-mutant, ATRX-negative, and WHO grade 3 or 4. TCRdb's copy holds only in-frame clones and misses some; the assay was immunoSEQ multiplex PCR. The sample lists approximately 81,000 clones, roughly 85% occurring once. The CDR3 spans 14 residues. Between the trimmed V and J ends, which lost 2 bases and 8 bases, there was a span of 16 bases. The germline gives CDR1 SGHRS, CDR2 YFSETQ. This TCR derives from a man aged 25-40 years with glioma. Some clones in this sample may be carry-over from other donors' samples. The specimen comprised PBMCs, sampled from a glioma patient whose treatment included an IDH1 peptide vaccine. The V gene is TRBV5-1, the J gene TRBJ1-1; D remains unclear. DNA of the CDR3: TGCGCCAGCAGCTTAGACGGACCCCGGAGGGAAGCTTTCTTT. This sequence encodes CASSLDGPRREAFF.